This T cell receptor (beta chain) emerged from a study of CD8+ T cells in alopecia areata. This sample's treatment: oral pan-JAK inhibitor, 5-10 mg twice daily. Germline V CDR1 and CDR2: MNHEY, SVGAGI. The CDR3 has 15 amino acids. Trimming shortened V by 6 bases and J by 0 bases, and 12 bases separated the two germline ends. In this sample, this clone turned up a few times. Extraction of RNA preceded its reverse transcription into cDNA, which served as the sequencing template. Repertoires were generated with immunoSEQ multiplex PCR, while TCRdb's copy carries only in-frame clones and drops some. Here the sample spans about 260,000 clones, 60% being singletons.

The TCR originated in a human donor with alopecia areata. The sequenced sample was CD4+ T cells sorted from blood, obtained at approximately week 52, from a patient treated with tofacitinib. The rearrangement uses TRBV6-5 and TRBJ1-5, with D hard to call. CDR3 sequence reads: CASSRSRYSNQPQHF. The CDR3 DNA sequence: TGTGCCAGCAGCCGATCCAGGTATAGCAATCAGCCCCAGCATTTT.